This T cell receptor (beta chain) was retrieved from a study of blood T cell repertoires in COVID-19. At the level of the study: The analysed material was cDNA or gDNA that came from T cells, B-cell-depleted T cells, or PBMCs.

The germline CDR1 and CDR2 sequences are SGHTA and FQGNSA. V was pared by 1 base and J by 2 bases, with 2 bases of the junction left unmatched. The CDR3 has 14 amino acids. Original handling: Scientists estimated how many nucleated cells there were by amplifying reference gene primers. Some clones are missing from TCRdb's copy, which holds only in-frame ones; the method was immunoSEQ multiplex PCR. For V, J and clone size, that table is used; D and trimming come from the DNA. Of around 260,000 clones detected, about 89% appear once; the ten largest clones hold 2% to 3%. The chain is built from TRBV7-2 and TRBJ2-7, with 7 nucleotides matching TRBD2. The specimen was peripheral blood. The sequence was collected from a woman aged 45-65 years with acute or convalescent COVID-19. In nucleotides, the CDR3 is TGTGCCAGCAGCTTAGGGGCGGGAGCCTACGAGCAGTACTTC. It yields the protein CASSLGAGAYEQYF. Supplemented by reference TRBV7-2 and TRBJ2-7, the full variable domain reads GAGVSQSPSNKVTEKGKDVELRCDPISGHTALYWYRQSLGQGLEFLIYFQGNSAPDKSGLPSDRFSAERTGGSVSTLTIQRTQQEDSAVYLCASSLGAGAYEQYFGPGTRLTVT.